This is a list of T cell receptor beta chains from one sample in a study of T cell responses to AZD1222 COVID-19 vaccine. Profiling relied on immunoSEQ multiplex PCR, and the TCRdb table lists in-frame clones only, not all of them. The sample has about 46,000 clones, about 87% seen once. The sequences come from peripheral blood, collected 28 days after the second AZD1222 dose. These receptors all stem from an adult who received the AZD1222 COVID-19 vaccine. The conserved cysteine and the conserved F or W are not part of the CDR3 here. The order of the fields is J gene, clone size, V gene, CDR3 length, CDR3 protein. The size field is filled for only some rows; it gives once, few, many or a size class.

j_gene: TRBJ1-6; abundance: .; v_gene: TRBV28; len: 12; CDR3aa: ASSLGQVPSPLH
j_gene: TRBJ2-2; abundance: .; v_gene: TRBV2; len: 15; CDR3aa: ASSDSLAGAGTGELF
j_gene: TRBJ1-2; abundance: .; v_gene: TRBV19; len: 11; CDR3aa: ASSIIGMDGYT
j_gene: TRBJ2-7; abundance: .; v_gene: TRBV4-1; len: 13; CDR3aa: ASSQVGPSASEQY
j_gene: TRBJ2-5; abundance: .; v_gene: TRBV6-5; len: 12; CDR3aa: ASRLDGLQETQY
j_gene: TRBJ1-5; abundance: .; v_gene: TRBV7-2; len: 11; CDR3aa: ASSLSLEQPQH
j_gene: TRBJ2-1; abundance: .; v_gene: TRBV20-1; len: 18; CDR3aa: SASRTEWGSGTSSYNEQF
j_gene: TRBJ2-7; abundance: .; v_gene: TRBV7-2; len: 12; CDR3aa: ASSLALGVYEQY
j_gene: TRBJ2-7; abundance: .; v_gene: TRBV6-5; len: 13; CDR3aa: ASSTTTSVVNEQY
j_gene: TRBJ2-7; abundance: .; v_gene: TRBV10-1; len: 11; CDR3aa: ASSGTPISEQY
j_gene: TRBJ1-6; abundance: few; v_gene: TRBV6-5; len: 12; CDR3aa: ASSSVGRYSPLH
j_gene: TRBJ2-2; abundance: .; v_gene: TRBV7-9; len: 12; CDR3aa: ASSSRVDAGELF
j_gene: TRBJ2-1; abundance: .; v_gene: TRBV5-1; len: 16; CDR3aa: ASRAGHSGSPSYNEQF
j_gene: TRBJ1-2; abundance: .; v_gene: TRBV2; len: 13; CDR3aa: ASSADRGRNYGYT